Listed here are 16 T cell receptor beta chains from one sample, sequenced in a study of T-cell memory formation after mild COVID-19 (dated by TCRdb to the early 2020s). Receptor amplification or capture employed 5' RACE. Sequencing took place on an Illumina NovaSeq 6000. TCRdb trimmed the raw reads at Q25, called clones with MiXCR and kept productive beta chains. Rows are unified per CDR3 protein, each entry keeping the most common DNA and genes. A total of around 340,000 distinct CDR3 sequences appear in this sample, roughly 13% of them only once. Of the sample, roughly 20% falls within the top ten clones. The material sequenced was PBMCs or a T cell subset sorted from them (not recorded which). These receptors all come from a man aged 18 to 30 who had mild COVID-19 (a few samples of this study predate the infection). The sample titles of this study are shuffled in the database, so cell type and time point are left out; the donor was told from shared clones.

This clonotype has a handful of counts. V usage is TRBV6-1 and J usage is TRBJ2-7, with D unresolved. CDR3 size: 15 residues. Germline V CDR1 and CDR2: MNHNS, SASEGT. Trimming stripped 1 base from V and 0 bases from J, with 10 bases between. CDR3: CASSEGAASSYEQYV. CDR3 DNA sequence: TGTGCCAGCAGTGAAGGGGCAGCGAGCTCCTACGAGCAGTACGTC.

The table lists this clonotype with many counts. This chain links TRBV7-2 with TRBJ2-1, with D tentatively TRBD2 (5 bases). The CDR3 covers 15 residues. V was clipped by 5 bases and J by 4 bases, with 15 bases between them. Germline values: CDR1 SGHTA, CDR2 FQGNSA. CDR3 sequence (DNA): TGTGCCAGCAGCAAACGGACTCAGAAATACAATGAGCAGTTCTTC. This sequence encodes CASSKRTQKYNEQFF. The variable domain in full, with the rest retrieved from reference TRBV7-2 and TRBJ2-1, is GAGVSQSPSNKVTEKGKDVELRCDPISGHTALYWYRQSLGQGLEFLIYFQGNSAPDKSGLPSDRFSAERTGGSVSTLTIQRTQQEDSAVYLCASSKRTQKYNEQFFGPGTRLTVL.

CDR3 coding DNA: TGTGCCAGCACCCTAGCACAGGGGGGTAATTCACCCCTCCACTTT. Translation gives CASTLAQGGNSPLHF. The chain recombines TRBV6-5 with TRBJ1-6; 8 bases match TRBD1. V lost 7 bases, J lost 6 bases, and 8 bases stayed unmatched. Germline V gives CDR1 MNHEY, CDR2 SVGAGI. The CDR3 sequence is 15 residues long.

This clonotype was recorded a few times. The rearrangement links TRBV6-2 or TRBV6-3 to TRBJ1-5; a possible D gene is TRBD1 (6 bases). CDR3 size: 13 residues. Between the trimmed V and J ends, which lost 6 bases and 6 bases, there was a span of 12 bases. Germline V gives CDR1 MNHEY, CDR2 SVGEGT. CDR3 loop: CASSPQGVQPQHF. The CDR3 nucleotides read TGTGCCAGCAGCCCACAGGGTGTTCAGCCCCAGCATTTT.

This clonotype was seen repeatedly, ten times or more. The chain uses TRBV2 and TRBJ1-1, with no clear D. The CDR3 runs to 13 residues. The V gene's germline CDR1 is SNHLY and CDR2 FYNNEI. The V and J ends lost 4 bases and 3 bases respectively, with 9 bases between them. DNA for the CDR3: TGTGCCAGCAGTGGCGTAAGGGACACTGAAGCTTTCTTT. Translation gives CASSGVRDTEAFF.

The chain recombines TRBV9 with TRBJ2-3; 9 bases fit TRBD2. The ends lost 3 bases at V and 0 bases at J; junction bases unmatched: 5. The CDR3 extends over 16 amino acids. Germline values: CDR1 SGDLS, CDR2 YYNGEE. The CDR3 sequence is CASSAVSGGSTDTQYF. CDR3 DNA sequence: TGTGCCAGCAGCGCCGTTAGCGGGGGAAGCACAGATACGCAGTATTTT.

The genes are TRBV4-3 and TRBJ2-1; 9 positions agree with TRBD2. The CDR3 covers 15 residues. The germline V gene encodes CDR1 LGHNA and CDR2 YSLEER. The V segment lost 1 base and the J segment 6 bases; nucleotides outside the gene matches: 4. The CDR3 DNA is TGCGCCAGCAGCCAAGTAGCGGGGGTCTCCAATGAGCAGTTCTTC. Protein sequence: CASSQVAGVSNEQFF.

This clonotype was seen many times. The V call is TRBV7-6, the J call TRBJ1-6, with no clear D. Trimming stripped 1 base from V and 7 bases from J, with 14 bases between. This CDR3 spans 16 amino acids. Germline V CDR1 and CDR2: SGHVS, FNYEAQ. The CDR3 reads CASSLGNRALNSPLHF. For the CDR3, the DNA is TGTGCCAGCAGCTTAGGAAACCGGGCCCTAAATTCACCCCTCCACTTT.

The chain employs TRBV2 and TRBJ2-3; D is unresolved. The CDR3 extends over 13 amino acids. Trimming pared 9 bases from V and 7 bases from J, leaving 17 bases between. Germline CDR1 SNHLY, CDR2 FYNNEI. The CDR3 loop is CASQTRAQNTQYF. CDR3 DNA sequence: TGTGCCAGTCAAACAAGGGCCCAAAATACGCAGTATTTT. Based on the CDR3 plus reference TRBV2 and TRBJ2-3, the full variable domain is EPEVTQTPSHQVTQMGQEVILRCVPISNHLYFYWYRQILGQKVEFLVSFYNNEISEKSEIFDDQFSVERPDGSNFTLKIRSTKLEDSAMYFCASQTRAQNTQYFGPGTRLTVL.

This clonotype appeared a few times. The chain recombines TRBV5-1 with TRBJ2-7; D gene unclear. From germline, CDR1 is SGHRS and CDR2 YFSETQ. Between the trimmed V and J ends, which lost 0 bases and 7 bases, there was a span of 14 bases. This CDR3 has 14 residues. CDR3 DNA: TGCGCCAGCAGCTTGGCCGTCCCGAGGTCAGAGCAGTACTTC. Its translation is CASSLAVPRSEQYF.

This chain connects TRBV27 to TRBJ2-4, with D maybe TRBD1 (5 bases). V gave up 1 base and J gave up 13 bases, with 8 bases separating them. CDR1 and CDR2 from the germline V gene are MNHEY and SMNVEV (reference sequence). The CDR3 runs to 11 residues. CDR3 nucleotides: TGTGCCAGCAGTTTATGCCAGGGACAGTACTTC. It encodes CASSLCQGQYF.

V is TRBV7-6 and J is TRBJ1-1; possibly TRBD1 for D (5 bases). V lost 3 bases to trimming and J lost 3 bases, with 17 bases between them. The CDR3 is 16 residues long. The germline gives CDR1 SGHVS, CDR2 FNYEAQ. The CDR3, as DNA: TGTGCCAGCAGCTTGGAGGGGCTGGAAGCGGACACTGAAGCTTTCTTT. Encoded protein: CASSLEGLEADTEAFF. Using reference TRBV7-6 and TRBJ1-1 for the parts outside the CDR3, the full variable domain is GAGVSQSPRYKVTKRGQDVALRCDPISGHVSLYWYRQALGQGPEFLTYFNYEAQQDKSGLPNDRFSAERPEGSISTLTIQRTEQRDSAMYRCASSLEGLEADTEAFFGQGTRLTVV.

This clonotype was counted only a few times. The chain combines TRBV6-1 with TRBJ1-2; 8 bases map to TRBD1. This CDR3 comprises 18 residues. CDR1 is MNHNS and CDR2 is SASEGT in the germline V gene. V gave up 7 bases and J gave up 1 base; unmatched junction bases: 17. As DNA, the CDR3 is TGTGCCAGCACCCGTTGGGGGAGTGGGACAGGAATTAACTATGGCTACACCTTC. As protein: CASTRWGSGTGINYGYTF.

This clonotype was seen a handful of times. The chain carries TRBV9 and TRBJ2-1; D is unresolved. This CDR3 contains 11 residues. The V end lost 0 bases, the J end lost 14 bases, and 9 bases lay between the germline ends. Germline V gene data show CDR1 as SGDLS and CDR2 as YYNGEE. CDR3 in DNA: TGTGCCAGCAGCGTAGGAACTCGAAAGTTCTTC. Translated: CASSVGTRKFF.

This sequence joins TRBV25-1 and TRBJ2-1; 8 nucleotides align to TRBD1. Germline lookup yields CDR1 MGHDK and CDR2 SYGVNS. CDR3 length: 17 amino acids. The V gene end was trimmed by 1 base and the J gene end by 10 bases; junction bases not matched to a gene: 15. CDR3 residues: CASSESGANRGEDEQFF. The DNA for the CDR3 is TGTGCCAGCAGTGAATCAGGGGCCAACAGGGGGGAGGACGAGCAGTTCTTC.

This chain joins TRBV12-3 or TRBV12-4 and TRBJ2-3; no definite D call. Trimming removed 8 bases at V and 0 bases at J, with 18 bases between. The CDR3 loop spans 16 amino acids. The CDR3 DNA reads TGTGCCAGCTCTCCCAGTGAGTTTGGGAGCACAGATACGCAGTATTTT. Translated, it gives CASSPSEFGSTDTQYF.